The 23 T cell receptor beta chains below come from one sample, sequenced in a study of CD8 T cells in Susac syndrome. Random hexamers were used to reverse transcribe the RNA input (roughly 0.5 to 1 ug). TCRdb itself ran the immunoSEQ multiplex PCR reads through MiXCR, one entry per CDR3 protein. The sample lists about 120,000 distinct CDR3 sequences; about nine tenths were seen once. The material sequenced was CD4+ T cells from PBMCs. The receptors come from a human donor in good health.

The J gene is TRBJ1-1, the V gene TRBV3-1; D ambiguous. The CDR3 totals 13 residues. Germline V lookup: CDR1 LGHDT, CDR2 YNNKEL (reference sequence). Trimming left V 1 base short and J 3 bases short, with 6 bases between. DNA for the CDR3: TGTGCCAGCAGCCAAGCGAAATACACTGAAGCTTTCTTT. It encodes CASSQAKYTEAFF.

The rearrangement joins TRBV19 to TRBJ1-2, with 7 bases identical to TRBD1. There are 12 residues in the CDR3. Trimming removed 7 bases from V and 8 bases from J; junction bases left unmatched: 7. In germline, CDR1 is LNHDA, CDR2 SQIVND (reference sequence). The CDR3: CASTHRGGGYTF. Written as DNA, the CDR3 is TGTGCCAGTACCCACAGGGGCGGCGGCTACACCTTC.

CDR3 region: CASSRTKETQYF. The CDR3 coding sequence is TGCGCCAGCAGCCGAACAAAAGAGACCCAGTACTTC. The V and J genes are TRBV5-1 and TRBJ2-5; D ambiguous. Trimming took off 4 bases at V and 3 bases at J, with 7 bases between the two ends. Germline V gene sequence: CDR1 SGHRS, CDR2 YFSETQ. The CDR3 sequence is 12 residues long.

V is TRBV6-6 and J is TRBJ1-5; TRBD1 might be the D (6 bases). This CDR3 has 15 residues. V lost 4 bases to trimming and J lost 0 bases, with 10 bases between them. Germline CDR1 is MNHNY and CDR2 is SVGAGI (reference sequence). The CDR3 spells CASSLDSPSNQPQHF. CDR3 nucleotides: TGTGCCAGCAGTTTGGACAGCCCTAGCAATCAGCCCCAGCATTTT.

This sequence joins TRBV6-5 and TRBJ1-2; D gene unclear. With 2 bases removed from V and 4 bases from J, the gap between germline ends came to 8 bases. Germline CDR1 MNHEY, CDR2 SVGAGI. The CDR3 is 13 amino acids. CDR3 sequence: CASSYNSPYGYTF. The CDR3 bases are TGTGCCAGCAGTTACAACAGTCCCTATGGCTACACCTTC.

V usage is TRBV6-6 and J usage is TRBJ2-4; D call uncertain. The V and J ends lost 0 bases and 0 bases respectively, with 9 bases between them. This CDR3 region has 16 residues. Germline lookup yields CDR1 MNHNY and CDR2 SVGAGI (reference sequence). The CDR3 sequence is CASSYSNSGAKNIQYF. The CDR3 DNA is TGTGCCAGCAGTTACTCGAATTCTGGAGCCAAAAACATTCAGTACTTC.

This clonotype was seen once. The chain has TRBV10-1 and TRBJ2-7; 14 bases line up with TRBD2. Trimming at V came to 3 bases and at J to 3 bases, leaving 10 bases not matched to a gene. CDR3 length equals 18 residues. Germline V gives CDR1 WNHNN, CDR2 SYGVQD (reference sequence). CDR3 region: CASSEGLAGGLNSYEQYF. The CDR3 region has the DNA TGCGCCAGCAGTGAAGGACTAGCGGGAGGCCTCAACAGCTACGAGCAGTACTTC.

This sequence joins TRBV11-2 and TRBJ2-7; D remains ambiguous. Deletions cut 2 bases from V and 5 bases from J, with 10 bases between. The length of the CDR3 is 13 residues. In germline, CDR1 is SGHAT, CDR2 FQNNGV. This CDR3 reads CASSLRPSDEQYF. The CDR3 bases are TGTGCCAGCAGCTTAAGGCCCAGCGACGAGCAGTACTTC. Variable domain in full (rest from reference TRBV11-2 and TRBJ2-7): EAGVAQSPRYKIIEKRQSVAFWCNPISGHATLYWYQQILGQGPKLLIQFQNNGVVDDSQLPKDRFSAERLKGVDSTLKIQPAKLEDSAVYLCASSLRPSDEQYFGPGTRLTVT.

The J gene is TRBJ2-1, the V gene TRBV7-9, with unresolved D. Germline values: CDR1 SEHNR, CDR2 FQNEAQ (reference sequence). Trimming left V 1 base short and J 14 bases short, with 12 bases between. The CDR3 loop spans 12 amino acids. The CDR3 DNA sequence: TGTGCCAGCAGCTTAGTCCCCGTAGTAGAGTTCTTC. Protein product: CASSLVPVVEFF.

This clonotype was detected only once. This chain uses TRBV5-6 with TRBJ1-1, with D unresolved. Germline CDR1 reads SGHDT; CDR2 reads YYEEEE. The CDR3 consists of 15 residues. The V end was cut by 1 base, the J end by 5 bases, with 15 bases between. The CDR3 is CASSLRKGRVTEAFF. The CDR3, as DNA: TGTGCCAGCAGCTTGCGGAAGGGTAGAGTTACTGAAGCTTTCTTT.

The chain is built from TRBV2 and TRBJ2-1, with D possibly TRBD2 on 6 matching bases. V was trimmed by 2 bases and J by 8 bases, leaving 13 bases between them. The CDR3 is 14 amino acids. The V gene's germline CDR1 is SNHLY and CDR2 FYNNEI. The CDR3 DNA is TGTGCCAGCAGTGAACTAGCGATCCTCCATGAGCAGTTCTTC. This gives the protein CASSELAILHEQFF.

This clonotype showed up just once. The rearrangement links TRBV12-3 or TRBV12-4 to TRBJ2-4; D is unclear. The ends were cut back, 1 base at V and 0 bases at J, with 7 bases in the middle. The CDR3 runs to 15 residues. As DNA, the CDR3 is TGTGCCAGCAGTTTAGACGGCCTAGCCAAAAACATTCAGTACTTC. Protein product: CASSLDGLAKNIQYF.

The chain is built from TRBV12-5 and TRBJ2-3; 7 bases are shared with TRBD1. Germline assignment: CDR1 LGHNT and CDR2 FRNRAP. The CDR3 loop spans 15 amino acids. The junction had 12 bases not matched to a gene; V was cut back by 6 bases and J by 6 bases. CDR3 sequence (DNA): TGTGCTAGTGGGCGCCATAGGGGGCGGACCGATACGCAGTATTTT. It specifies CASGRHRGRTDTQYF.

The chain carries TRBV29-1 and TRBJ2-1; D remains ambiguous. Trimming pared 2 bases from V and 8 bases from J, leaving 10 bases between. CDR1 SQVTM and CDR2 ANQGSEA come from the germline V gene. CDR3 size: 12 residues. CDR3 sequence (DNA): TGCAGCGTTGAATCCGGGTTGGATGAGCAGTTCTTC. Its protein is CSVESGLDEQFF.

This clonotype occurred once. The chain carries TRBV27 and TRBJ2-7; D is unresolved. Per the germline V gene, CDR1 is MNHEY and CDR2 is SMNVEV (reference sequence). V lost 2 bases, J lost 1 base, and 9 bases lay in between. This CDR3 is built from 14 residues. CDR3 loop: CASSLTVSSYEQYF. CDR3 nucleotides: TGTGCCAGCAGTTTAACAGTTTCGTCCTACGAGCAGTACTTC.

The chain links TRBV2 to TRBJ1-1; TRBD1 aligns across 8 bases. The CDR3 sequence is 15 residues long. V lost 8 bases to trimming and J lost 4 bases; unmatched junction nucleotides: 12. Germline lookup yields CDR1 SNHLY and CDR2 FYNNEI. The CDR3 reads CASRKQQGVATEAFF. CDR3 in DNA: TGTGCCAGCCGAAAACAACAGGGGGTTGCCACTGAAGCTTTCTTT.

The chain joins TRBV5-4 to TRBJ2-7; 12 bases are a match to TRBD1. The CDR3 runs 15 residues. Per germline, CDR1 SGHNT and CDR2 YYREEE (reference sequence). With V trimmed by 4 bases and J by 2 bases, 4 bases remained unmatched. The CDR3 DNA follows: TGTGCCAGCAGCCCTGGGACAGGGGGCCCCTACGAGCAGTACTTC. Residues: CASSPGTGGPYEQYF.

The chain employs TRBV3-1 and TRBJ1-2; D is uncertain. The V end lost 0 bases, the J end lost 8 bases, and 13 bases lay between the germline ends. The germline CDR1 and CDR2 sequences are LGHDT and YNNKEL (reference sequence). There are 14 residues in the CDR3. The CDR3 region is CASSQDQGVSGYTF. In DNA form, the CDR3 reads TGTGCCAGCAGCCAAGATCAAGGAGTGAGCGGCTACACCTTC.

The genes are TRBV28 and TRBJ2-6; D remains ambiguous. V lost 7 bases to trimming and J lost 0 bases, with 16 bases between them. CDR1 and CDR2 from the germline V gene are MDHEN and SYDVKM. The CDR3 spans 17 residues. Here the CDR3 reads CASISSRLASGANVLTF. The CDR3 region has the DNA TGTGCCAGCATTAGTAGCAGACTGGCCTCTGGGGCCAACGTCCTGACTTTC.

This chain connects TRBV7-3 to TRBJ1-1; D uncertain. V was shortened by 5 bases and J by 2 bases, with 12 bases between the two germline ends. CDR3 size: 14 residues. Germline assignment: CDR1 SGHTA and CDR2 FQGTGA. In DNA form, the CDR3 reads TGTGCCAGCAGCCCCTCGTGGGAAAACACTGAAGCTTTCTTT. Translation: CASSPSWENTEAFF.

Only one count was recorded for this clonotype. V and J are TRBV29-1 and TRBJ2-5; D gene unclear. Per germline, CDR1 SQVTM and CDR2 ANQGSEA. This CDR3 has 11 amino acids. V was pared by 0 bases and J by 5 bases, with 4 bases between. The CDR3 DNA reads TGCAGCGTTGAAGAAGGGGAGACCCAGTACTTC. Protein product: CSVEEGETQYF.

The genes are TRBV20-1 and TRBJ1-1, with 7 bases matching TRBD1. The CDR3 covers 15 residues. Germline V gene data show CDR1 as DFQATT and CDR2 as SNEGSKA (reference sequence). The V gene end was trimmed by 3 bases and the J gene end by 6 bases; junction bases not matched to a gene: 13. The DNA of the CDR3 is TGCAGTGCTAGCCAAACGACAGGGAGGCCCGCTGAAGCTTTCTTT. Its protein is CSASQTTGRPAEAFF.

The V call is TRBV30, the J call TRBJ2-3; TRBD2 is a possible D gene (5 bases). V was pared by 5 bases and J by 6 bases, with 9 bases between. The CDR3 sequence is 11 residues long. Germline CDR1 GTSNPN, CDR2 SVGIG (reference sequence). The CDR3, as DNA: TGTGCCTGGTTACTAGGGGATACGCAGTATTTT. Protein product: CAWLLGDTQYF.